The clone carrying this T cell receptor (beta chain) was counted ten times or more. The antigen remains unidentified. The source of the sample is a study of neurological immune-mediated disorders. General study results and limits: No link was found between any clinical or MRI feature and the multiple sclerosis repertoire cluster.

TCRdb recomputed calls from the 5' RACE reads with MiXCR, one row per CDR3 protein. The repertoire consists of some 33,000 distinct CDR3 sequences, with around 1.5% occurring once and the leading ten covering about 9.3%. After removal of 3 bases from V and 6 bases from J, the junction contained 8 bases not matched to a gene. The CDR3 is 14 residues long. Per germline, CDR1 DFQATT and CDR2 SNEGSKA (reference sequence). The chain recombines TRBV20-1 with TRBJ1-2, with TRBD1 identical over 9 bases. This TCR came from a woman aged 25 to 45 with multiple sclerosis. Sample: PBMCs. CDR3 residues: CSARQPGQGNGYTF. The CDR3 DNA reads TGCAGTGCTAGGCAGCCGGGACAGGGTAATGGCTACACCTTC.